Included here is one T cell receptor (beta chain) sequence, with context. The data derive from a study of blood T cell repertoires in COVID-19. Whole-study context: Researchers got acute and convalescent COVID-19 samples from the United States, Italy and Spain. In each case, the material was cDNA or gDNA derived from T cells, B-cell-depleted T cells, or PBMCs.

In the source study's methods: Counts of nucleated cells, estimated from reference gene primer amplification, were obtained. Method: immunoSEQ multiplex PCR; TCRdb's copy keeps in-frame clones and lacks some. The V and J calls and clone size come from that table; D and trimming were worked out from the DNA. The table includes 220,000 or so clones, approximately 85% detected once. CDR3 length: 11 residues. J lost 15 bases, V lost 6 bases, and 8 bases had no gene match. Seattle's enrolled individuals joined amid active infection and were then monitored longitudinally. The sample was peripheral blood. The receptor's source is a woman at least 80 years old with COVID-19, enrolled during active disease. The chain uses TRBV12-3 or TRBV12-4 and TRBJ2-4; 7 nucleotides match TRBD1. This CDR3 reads CASSLQGPMYF. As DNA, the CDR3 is TGTGCCAGCAGCCTACAGGGGCCCATGTACTTC.